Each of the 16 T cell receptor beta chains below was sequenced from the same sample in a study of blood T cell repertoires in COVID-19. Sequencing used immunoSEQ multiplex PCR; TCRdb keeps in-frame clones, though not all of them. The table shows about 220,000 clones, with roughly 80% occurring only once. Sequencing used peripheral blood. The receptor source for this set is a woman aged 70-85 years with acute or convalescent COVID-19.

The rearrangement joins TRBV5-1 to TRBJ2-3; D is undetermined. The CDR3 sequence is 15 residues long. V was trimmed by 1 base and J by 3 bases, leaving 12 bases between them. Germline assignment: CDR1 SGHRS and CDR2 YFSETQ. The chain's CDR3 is CASSLSLPSTDTQYF. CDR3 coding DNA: TGCGCCAGCAGCTTGTCGCTACCAAGTACAGATACGCAGTATTTT. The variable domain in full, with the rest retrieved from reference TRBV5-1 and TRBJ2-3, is KAGVTQTPRYLIKTRGQQVTLSCSPISGHRSVSWYQQTPGQGLQFLFEYFSETQRNKGNFPGRFSGRQFSNSRSEMNVSTLELGDSALYLCASSLSLPSTDTQYFGPGTRLTVL.

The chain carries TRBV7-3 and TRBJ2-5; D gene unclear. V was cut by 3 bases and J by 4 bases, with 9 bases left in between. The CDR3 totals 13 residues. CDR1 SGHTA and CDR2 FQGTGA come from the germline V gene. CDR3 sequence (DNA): TGTGCCAGCAGCTTGAACACCTTAGAGACCCAGTACTTC. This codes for CASSLNTLETQYF.

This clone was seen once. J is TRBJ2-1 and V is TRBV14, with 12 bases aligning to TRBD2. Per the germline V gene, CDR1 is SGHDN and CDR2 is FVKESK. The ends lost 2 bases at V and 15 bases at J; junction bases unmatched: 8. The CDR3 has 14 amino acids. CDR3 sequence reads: CASSQQTSGGPSFF. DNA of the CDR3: TGTGCCAGCAGCCAACAGACTAGCGGGGGCCCCTCGTTCTTC.

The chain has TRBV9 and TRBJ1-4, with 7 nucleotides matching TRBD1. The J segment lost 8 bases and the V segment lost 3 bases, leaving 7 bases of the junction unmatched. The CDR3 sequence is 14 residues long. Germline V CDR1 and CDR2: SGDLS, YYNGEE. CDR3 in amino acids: CASSADRAGEKLFF. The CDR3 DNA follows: TGTGCCAGCAGCGCCGACAGGGCGGGCGAAAAACTGTTTTTT.

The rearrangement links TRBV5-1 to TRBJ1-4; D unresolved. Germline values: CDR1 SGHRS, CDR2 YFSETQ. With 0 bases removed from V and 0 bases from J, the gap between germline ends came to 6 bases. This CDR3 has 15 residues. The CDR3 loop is CASSLAPATNEKLFF. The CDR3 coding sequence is TGCGCCAGCAGCTTGGCCCCAGCAACTAATGAAAAACTGTTTTTT.

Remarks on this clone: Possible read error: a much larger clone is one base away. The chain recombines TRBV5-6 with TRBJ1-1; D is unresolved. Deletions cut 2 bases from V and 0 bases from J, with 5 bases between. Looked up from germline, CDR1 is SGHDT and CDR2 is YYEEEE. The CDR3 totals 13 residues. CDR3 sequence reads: CASSFDMNTEAFF. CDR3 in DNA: TGTGCCAGCAGCTTTGACATGAACACTGAAGCTTTCTTT.

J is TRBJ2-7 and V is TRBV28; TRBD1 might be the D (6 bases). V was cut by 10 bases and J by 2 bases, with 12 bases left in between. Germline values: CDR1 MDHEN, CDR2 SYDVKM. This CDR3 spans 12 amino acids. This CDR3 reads CATSEGAYEQYF. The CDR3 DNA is TGTGCCACCTCCGAGGGGGCCTACGAGCAGTACTTC.

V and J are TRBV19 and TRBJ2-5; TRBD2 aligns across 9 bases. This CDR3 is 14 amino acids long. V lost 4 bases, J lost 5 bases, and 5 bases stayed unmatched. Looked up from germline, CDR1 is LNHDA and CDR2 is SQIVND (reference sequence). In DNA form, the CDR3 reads TGTGCCAGTAGTAGCGGGGGGGCCGGGGAGACCCAGTACTTC. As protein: CASSSGGAGETQYF. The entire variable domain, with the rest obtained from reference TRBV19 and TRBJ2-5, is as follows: DGGITQSPKYLFRKEGQNVTLSCEQNLNHDAMYWYRQDPGQGLRLIYYSQIVNDFQKGDIAEGYSVSREKKESFPLTVTSAQKNPTAFYLCASSSGGAGETQYFGPGTRLLVL.

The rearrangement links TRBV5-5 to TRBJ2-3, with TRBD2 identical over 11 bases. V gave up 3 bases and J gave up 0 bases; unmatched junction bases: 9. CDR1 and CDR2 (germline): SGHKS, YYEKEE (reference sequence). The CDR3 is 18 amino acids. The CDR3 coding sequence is TGTGCCAGCAGCTGGGGGCAGACTAGCGGGGCGAGCACAGATACGCAGTATTTT. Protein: CASSWGQTSGASTDTQYF.

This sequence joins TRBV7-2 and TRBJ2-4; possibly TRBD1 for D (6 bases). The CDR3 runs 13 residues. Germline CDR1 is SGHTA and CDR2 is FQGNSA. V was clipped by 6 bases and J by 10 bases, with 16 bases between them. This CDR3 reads CASRGTFRPIQYF. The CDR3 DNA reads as TGTGCCAGCAGGGGGACATTTAGGCCTATTCAGTACTTC.

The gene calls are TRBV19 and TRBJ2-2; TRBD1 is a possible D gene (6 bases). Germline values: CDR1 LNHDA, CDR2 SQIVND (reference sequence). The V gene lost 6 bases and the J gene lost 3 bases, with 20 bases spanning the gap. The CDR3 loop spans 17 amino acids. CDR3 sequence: CASRSILVGAYTGELFF. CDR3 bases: TGTGCCAGTAGATCCATTCTAGTGGGGGCCTACACCGGGGAGCTGTTTTTT.

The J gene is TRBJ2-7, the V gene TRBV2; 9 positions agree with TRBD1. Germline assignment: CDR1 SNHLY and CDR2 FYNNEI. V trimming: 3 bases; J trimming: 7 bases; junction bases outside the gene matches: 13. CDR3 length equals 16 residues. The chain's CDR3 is CASSEGLGTGMREQYF. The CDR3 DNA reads TGTGCCAGCAGTGAGGGTTTGGGGACAGGGATGAGAGAGCAGTACTTC.

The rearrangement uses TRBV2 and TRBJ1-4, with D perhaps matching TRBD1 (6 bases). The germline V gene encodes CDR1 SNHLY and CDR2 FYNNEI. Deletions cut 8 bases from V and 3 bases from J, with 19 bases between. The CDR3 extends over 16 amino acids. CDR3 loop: CASGGAGGTANEKLFF. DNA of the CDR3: TGTGCCAGCGGGGGGGCCGGGGGAACCGCTAATGAAAAACTGTTTTTT.

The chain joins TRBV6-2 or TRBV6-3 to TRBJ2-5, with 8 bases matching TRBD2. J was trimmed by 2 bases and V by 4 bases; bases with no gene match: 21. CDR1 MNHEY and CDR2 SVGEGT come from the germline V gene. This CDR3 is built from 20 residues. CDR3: CASSSLGRAGVRVGQETQYF. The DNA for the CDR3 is TGTGCCAGCAGTTCGCTCGGTCGAGCGGGGGTAAGGGTGGGACAAGAGACCCAGTACTTC.

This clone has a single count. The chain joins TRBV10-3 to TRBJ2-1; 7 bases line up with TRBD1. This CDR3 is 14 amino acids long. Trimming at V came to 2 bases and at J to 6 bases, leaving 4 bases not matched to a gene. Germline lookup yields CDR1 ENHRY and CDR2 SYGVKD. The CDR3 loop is CAISEPGTVNEQFF. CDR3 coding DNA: TGTGCCATCAGTGAGCCAGGGACAGTCAATGAGCAGTTCTTC.

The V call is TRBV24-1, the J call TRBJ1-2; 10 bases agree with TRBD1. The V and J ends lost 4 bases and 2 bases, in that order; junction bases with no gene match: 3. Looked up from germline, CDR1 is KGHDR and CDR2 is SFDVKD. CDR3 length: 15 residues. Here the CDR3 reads CATSEPGQGNYGYTF. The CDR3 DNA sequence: TGTGCCACCAGTGAGCCGGGACAGGGGAACTATGGCTACACCTTC.